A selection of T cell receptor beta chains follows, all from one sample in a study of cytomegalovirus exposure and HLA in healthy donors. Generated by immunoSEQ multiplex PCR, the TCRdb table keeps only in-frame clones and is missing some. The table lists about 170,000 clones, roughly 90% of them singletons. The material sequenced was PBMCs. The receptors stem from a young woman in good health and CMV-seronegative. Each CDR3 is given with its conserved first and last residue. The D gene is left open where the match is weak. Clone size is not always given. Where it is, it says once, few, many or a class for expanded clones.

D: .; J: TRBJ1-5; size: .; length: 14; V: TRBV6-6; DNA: TGTGCCAGCAGTTATGGTACCCCTAGAGAGCCCCAGCATTTT; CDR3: CASSYGTPREPQHF
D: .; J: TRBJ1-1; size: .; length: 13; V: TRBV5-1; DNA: TGCGCCAGCAGCTCAGGATGGAACACTGAAGCTTTCTTT; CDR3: CASSSGWNTEAFF
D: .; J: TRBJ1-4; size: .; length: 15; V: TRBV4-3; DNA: TGCGCCAGCAGCCAAGATAAACAAACTAATGAAAAACTGTTTTTT; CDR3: CASSQDKQTNEKLFF
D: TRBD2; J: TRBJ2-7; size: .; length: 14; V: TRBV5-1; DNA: TGCGCCAGCAGCTTGGCGGCAGGGAGGGACGAGCAGTACTTC; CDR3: CASSLAAGRDEQYF
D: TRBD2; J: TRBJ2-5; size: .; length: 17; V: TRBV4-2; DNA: TGTGCCAGCAGCCAAGATCCGGGGGGGGCGCGGCAAGAGACCCAGTACTTC; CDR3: CASSQDPGGARQETQYF
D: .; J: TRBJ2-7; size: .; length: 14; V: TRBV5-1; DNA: TGCGCCAGCAGCTTGGAAGACAGACCCTACGAGCAGTACTTC; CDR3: CASSLEDRPYEQYF
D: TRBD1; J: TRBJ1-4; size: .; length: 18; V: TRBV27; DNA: TGTGCCAGCAGTCGAGCTCCGGGACAGATTACAACTAATGAAAAACTGTTTTTT; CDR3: CASSRAPGQITTNEKLFF
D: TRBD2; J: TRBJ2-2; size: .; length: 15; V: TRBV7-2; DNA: TGTGCCAGCAGCTTCTTTCTAGCGGGCACCGGGGAGCTGTTTTTT; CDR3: CASSFFLAGTGELFF
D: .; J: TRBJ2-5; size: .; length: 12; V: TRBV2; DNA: TGTGCCAGCAAGAGGTCAGGGGAGACCCAGTACTTC; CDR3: CASKRSGETQYF
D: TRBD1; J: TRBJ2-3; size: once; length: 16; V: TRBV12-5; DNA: TGTGCTAGTGGTTTGGGACAGGGCCCTCACACAGATACGCAGTATTTT; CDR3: CASGLGQGPHTDTQYF
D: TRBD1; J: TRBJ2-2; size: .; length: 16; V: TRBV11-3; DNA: TGTGCCAGCAGCCCCTATCCCAGACAGGGGACCGGGGAGCTGTTTTTT; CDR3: CASSPYPRQGTGELFF
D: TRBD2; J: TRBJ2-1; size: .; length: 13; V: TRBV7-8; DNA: TGTGCCAGCAGCTCCGGGACTAGAGGGGAGCAGTTCTTC; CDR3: CASSSGTRGEQFF
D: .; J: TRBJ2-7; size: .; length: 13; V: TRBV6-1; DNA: TGTGCCAGCAAGGGGCCCTCCGGCTACGAGCAGTACTTC; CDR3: CASKGPSGYEQYF
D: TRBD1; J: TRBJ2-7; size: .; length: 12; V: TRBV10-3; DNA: TGTGCCATCGTTGGACAGGGGAACGAGCAGTACTTC; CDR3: CAIVGQGNEQYF
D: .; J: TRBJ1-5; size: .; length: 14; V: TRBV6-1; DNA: TGTGCCAGCAGCCAACAGGGAAGCAATCAGCCCCAGCATTTT; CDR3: CASSQQGSNQPQHF
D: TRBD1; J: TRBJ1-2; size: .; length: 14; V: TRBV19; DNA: TGTGCCAGTAGTATAGTTCGGGACAGAGATGGCTACACCTTC; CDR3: CASSIVRDRDGYTF
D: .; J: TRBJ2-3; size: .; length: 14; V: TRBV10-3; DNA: TGTGCCATCAGAGAGGGCTTTAGCACAGATACGCAGTATTTT; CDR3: CAIREGFSTDTQYF
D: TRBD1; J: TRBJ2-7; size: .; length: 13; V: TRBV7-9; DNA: TGTGCCAGCAGCTTAATGACAGGGGGCGAGCAGTACTTC; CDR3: CASSLMTGGEQYF
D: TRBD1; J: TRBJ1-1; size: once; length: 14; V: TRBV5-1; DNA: TGCGCCAGCAGCAAACAGGGGGTGGGCACTGAAGCTTTCTTT; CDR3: CASSKQGVGTEAFF
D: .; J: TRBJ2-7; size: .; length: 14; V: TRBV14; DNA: TGTGCCAGCAGCCACCAGGGCCGTGTTGTCGAGCAGTACTTC; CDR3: CASSHQGRVVEQYF
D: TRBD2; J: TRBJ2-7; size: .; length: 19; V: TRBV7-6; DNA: TGTGCCAGCAGCTCCGGCCCGGGACTAGCGGGAGACGGGGGCTACGAGCAGTACTTC; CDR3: CASSSGPGLAGDGGYEQYF
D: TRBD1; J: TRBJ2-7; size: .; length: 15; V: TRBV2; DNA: TGTGCCAGCAATCCACGACCGGGACAGGAACACGAGCAGTACTTC; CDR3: CASNPRPGQEHEQYF
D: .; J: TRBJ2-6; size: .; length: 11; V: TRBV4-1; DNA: TGCGCCAGCAGCCACCCGGGAGTCCTGACTTTC; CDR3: CASSHPGVLTF
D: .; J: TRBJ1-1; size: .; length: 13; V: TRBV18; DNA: TGTGCCAGCTCACCAATGGATACGGGGGTAGCTTTCTTT; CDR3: CASSPMDTGVAFF
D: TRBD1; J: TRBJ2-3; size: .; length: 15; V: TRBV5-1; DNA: TGCGCCAGCAGCGGTCGGACAGGGAGTGGGGATACGCAGTATTTT; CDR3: CASSGRTGSGDTQYF
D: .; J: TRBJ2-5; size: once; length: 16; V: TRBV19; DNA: TGTGCCAGTACCCCGAATACAGGGGTGGCGGGAAAGACCCAGTACTTC; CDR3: CASTPNTGVAGKTQYF
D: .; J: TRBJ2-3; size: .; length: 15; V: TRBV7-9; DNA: TGTGCCAGCAGTACAACGGGGGTACAGGCAGATACGCAGTATTTT; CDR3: CASSTTGVQADTQYF
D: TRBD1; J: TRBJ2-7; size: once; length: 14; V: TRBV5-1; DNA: TGCGCCAGCAGCCTACAGGACAGGGAGGACGAGCAGTACTTC; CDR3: CASSLQDREDEQYF
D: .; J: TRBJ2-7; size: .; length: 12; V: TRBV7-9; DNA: TGTGCCAGCAGCTTGTCGGTTTCAGGGCAGTACTTC; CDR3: CASSLSVSGQYF
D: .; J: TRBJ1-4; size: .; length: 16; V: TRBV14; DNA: TGTGCCAGCAGCCCTCGGGCAGGGGCGATTAATGAAAAACTGTTTTTT; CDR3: CASSPRAGAINEKLFF
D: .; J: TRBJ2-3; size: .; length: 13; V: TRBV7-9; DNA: TGTGCCAGCAGCCCCAGAGGGCCAGATACGCAGTATTTT; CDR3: CASSPRGPDTQYF
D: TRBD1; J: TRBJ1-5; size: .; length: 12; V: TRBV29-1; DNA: TGCAGCGTTGGGACAGGATCCCAGCCCCAGCATTTT; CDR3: CSVGTGSQPQHF
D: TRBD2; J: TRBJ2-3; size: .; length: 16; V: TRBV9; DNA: TGTGCCAGCAGCGTAGGGAGCGGGGGGGGCCAGGATACGCAGTATTTT; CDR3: CASSVGSGGGQDTQYF
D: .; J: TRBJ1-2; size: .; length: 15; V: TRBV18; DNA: TGTGCCAGCTCACCACCGACAGCTTTTTCCTATGGCTACACCTTC; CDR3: CASSPPTAFSYGYTF
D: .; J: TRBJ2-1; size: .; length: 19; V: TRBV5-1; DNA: TGCGCCAGCACCCCTATTGGTGGGCTACCCCTTAGCTCCTACAATGAGCAGTTCTTC; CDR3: CASTPIGGLPLSSYNEQFF
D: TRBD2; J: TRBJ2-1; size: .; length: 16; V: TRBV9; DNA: TGTGCCAGCAGCGTAGAGAGCGGGAGCCCTTACAATGAGCAGTTCTTC; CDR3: CASSVESGSPYNEQFF
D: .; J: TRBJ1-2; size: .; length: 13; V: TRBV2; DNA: TGTGCCAGCTGCCGGGACTTTAACTATGGCTACACCTTC; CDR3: CASCRDFNYGYTF
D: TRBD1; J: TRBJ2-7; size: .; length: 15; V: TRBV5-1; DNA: TGCGCCAGCAGCAGATCGACAGGGGCTGATCACGAGCAGTACTTC; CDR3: CASSRSTGADHEQYF
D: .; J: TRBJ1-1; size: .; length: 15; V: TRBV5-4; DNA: TGTGCCAGCAGCTTGCGAACGGGAATGAACACTGAAGCTTTCTTT; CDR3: CASSLRTGMNTEAFF
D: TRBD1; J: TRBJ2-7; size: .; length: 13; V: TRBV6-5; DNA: TGTGCCAGCACCGGGGACAGCTCCTACGAGCAGTACTTC; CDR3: CASTGDSSYEQYF
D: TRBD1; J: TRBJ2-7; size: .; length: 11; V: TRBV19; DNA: TGTGCCAGCAGACAGGGAAACGAGCAGTACTTC; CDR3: CASRQGNEQYF
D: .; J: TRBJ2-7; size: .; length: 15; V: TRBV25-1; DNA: TGTGCCAGCAGTGAACAGGGGAAGAGCTCCTACGAGCAGTACTTC; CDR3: CASSEQGKSSYEQYF
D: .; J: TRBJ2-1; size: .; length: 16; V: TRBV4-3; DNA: TGCGCCAGCAGCCAAGATCCCGGAGGGCCAATCAATGAGCAGTTCTTC; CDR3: CASSQDPGGPINEQFF
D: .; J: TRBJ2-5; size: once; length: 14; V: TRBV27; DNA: TGTGCCACCTCGAAAGGGAGAAACCAAGAGACCCAGTACTTC; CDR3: CATSKGRNQETQYF
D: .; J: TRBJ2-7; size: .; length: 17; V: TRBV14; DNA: TGTGCCAGCAGCCCAAGGGGAAGGTTCTCAAACTCCTACGAGCAGTACTTC; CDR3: CASSPRGRFSNSYEQYF
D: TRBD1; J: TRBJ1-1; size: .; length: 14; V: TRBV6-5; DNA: TGTGCCAGCATCTCACAGGGGGGGGGTACTGAAGCTTTCTTT; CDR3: CASISQGGGTEAFF
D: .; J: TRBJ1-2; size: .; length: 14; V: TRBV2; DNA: TGTGCCAGCAGTGAACTCGAGGCGGGACGAATGGAGACCTTC; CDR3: CASSELEAGRMETF
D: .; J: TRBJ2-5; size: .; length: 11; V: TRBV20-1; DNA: TGCAGTGCTACAGGGGAGCAGACCCAGTACTTC; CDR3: CSATGEQTQYF
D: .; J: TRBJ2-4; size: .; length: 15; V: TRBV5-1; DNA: TGCGCCAGCAGCTTGGAAGGGGGTAGGAAAAACATTCAGTACTTC; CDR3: CASSLEGGRKNIQYF
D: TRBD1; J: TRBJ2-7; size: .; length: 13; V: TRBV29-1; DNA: TGCAGCGTTGGGACAGGGGGCTTCGACGAGCAGTACTTC; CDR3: CSVGTGGFDEQYF
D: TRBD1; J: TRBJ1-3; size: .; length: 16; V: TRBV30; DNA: TGTGCCTGGAGTTTTGCGGGACAGGGGACCGGAAACACCATATATTTT; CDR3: CAWSFAGQGTGNTIYF
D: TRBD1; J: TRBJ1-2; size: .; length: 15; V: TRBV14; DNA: TGTGCCAGCAGCCTACGGACAGGGATTGGTGGAGGCTACACCTTC; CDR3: CASSLRTGIGGGYTF
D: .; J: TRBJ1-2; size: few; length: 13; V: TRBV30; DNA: TGTGCCTGGAGTATCCACGGGGGCTATGGCTACACCTTC; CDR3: CAWSIHGGYGYTF
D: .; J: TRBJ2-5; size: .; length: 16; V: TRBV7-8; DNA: TGTGCCAGCAGCTTAGCCGGGGGTCAGGGCCAAGAGACCCAGTACTTC; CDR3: CASSLAGGQGQETQYF
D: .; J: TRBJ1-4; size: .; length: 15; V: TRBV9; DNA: TGTGCCAGCAGCGGAGCGGGGGACGGTTATGAAAAACTGTTTTTT; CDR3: CASSGAGDGYEKLFF
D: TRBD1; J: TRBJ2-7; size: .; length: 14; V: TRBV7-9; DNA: TGTGCCAGCAGCTTAGCGGAGGGACAGGGAGGGGATGACTTC; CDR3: CASSLAEGQGGDDF
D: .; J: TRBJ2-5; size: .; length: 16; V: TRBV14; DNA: TGTGCCAGCAGCCATTTCCAAGCGGTGCTACAAGAGACCCAGTACTTC; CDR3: CASSHFQAVLQETQYF